These 31 T cell receptor beta chains were sequenced from one sample in a study of cytomegalovirus exposure and HLA in healthy donors. Primers included in the PCR were 60 Vbeta and 13 Jbeta primers. The data were produced by immunoSEQ multiplex PCR, yet TCRdb's version contains in-frame clones alone and is incomplete. The profile covers 120,000 to 150,000 clones, with around 81% appearing a single time and 6.5% to 7% taken by the ten largest. Sequenced: PBMCs. These receptors were obtained from a man aged 35 to 55 in good health and CMV-seropositive.

The chain recombines TRBV27 with TRBJ1-1; TRBD1 aligns across 7 bases. Looked up from germline, CDR1 is MNHEY and CDR2 is SMNVEV (reference sequence). This CDR3 comprises 15 residues. The junction had 13 bases not matched to a gene; V was cut back by 8 bases and J by 4 bases. As DNA, the CDR3 is TGTGCCAGCGGATCTGACAGGGTGGGCGGCACTGAAGCTTTCTTT. This translates into CASGSDRVGGTEAFF.

This clone appeared a few times. The DNA for the CDR3 is TGCGCCAGCAGATCGGGGGTTGAGCAGTTCTTC. The encoded protein is CASRSGVEQFF. This chain joins TRBV5-1 and TRBJ2-1; a possible D gene is TRBD2 (6 bases). Trimming shortened V by 5 bases and J by 9 bases, and 9 bases separated the two germline ends. The germline CDR1 and CDR2 sequences are SGHRS and YFSETQ. CDR3 length equals 11 residues.

In its sample, this clone was seen a few times. A read error is the likely source, as a far larger clone sits one nucleotide away. The same CDR3 also results from other DNA sequences found in this sample. The chain links TRBV28 to TRBJ2-7; weak D call: TRBD1 (5 bases). CDR1 is MDHEN and CDR2 is SYDVKM in the germline V gene. The CDR3 totals 14 residues. This CDR3 is CARSFQGSLYEQYF. DNA of the CDR3: TGTGCCAGAAGTTTTCAGGGCAGCCTCTACGAGCAGTACTTC.

The chain recombines TRBV4-3 with TRBJ1-3; 7 nucleotides match TRBD1. The V segment lost 1 base and the J segment 0 bases; nucleotides outside the gene matches: 9. The germline V gene has CDR1 LGHNA and CDR2 YSLEER. The CDR3 runs to 18 residues. The CDR3 sequence: CASSQAYRGHSSGNTIYF. The CDR3 DNA sequence: TGCGCCAGCAGCCAAGCTTACAGGGGCCATAGCTCTGGAAACACCATATATTTT.

This clone occurred a few times. The genes are TRBV19 and TRBJ2-7, with 12 positions matching TRBD1. CDR3 length: 12 residues. V lost 10 bases, J lost 4 bases, and 2 bases stayed unmatched. Per the germline V gene, CDR1 is LNHDA and CDR2 is SQIVND (reference sequence). CDR3 sequence: CATGQGAYEQYF. DNA of the CDR3: TGTGCCACGGGACAGGGGGCTTACGAGCAGTACTTC. Variable domain in full (rest from reference TRBV19 and TRBJ2-7): DGGITQSPKYLFRKEGQNVTLSCEQNLNHDAMYWYRQDPGQGLRLIYYSQIVNDFQKGDIAEGYSVSREKKESFPLTVTSAQKNPTAFYLCATGQGAYEQYFGPGTRLTVT.

This clone was recorded only once. The genes are TRBV9 and TRBJ1-6; no reliable D call. The CDR3 runs 15 residues. The germline CDR1 and CDR2 sequences are SGDLS and YYNGEE. The ends were cut back, 2 bases at V and 0 bases at J, with 6 bases in the middle. CDR3 in DNA: TGTGCCAGCAGCGTGGTGAGCTCCTATAATTCACCCCTCCACTTT. Translation gives CASSVVSSYNSPLHF.

V gene TRBV6-1 combines with J gene TRBJ2-1; the D is unclear. This CDR3 comprises 11 residues. Germline CDR1 is MNHNS and CDR2 is SASEGT. V was shortened by 5 bases and J by 7 bases, with 6 bases between the two germline ends. CDR3 nucleotide sequence: TGTGCCAGCAGTCTATGGAATGAGCAGTTCTTC. Translated, it gives CASSLWNEQFF.

This clone was counted a few times. The chain carries TRBV10-3 and TRBJ1-2; D gene ambiguous. Trimming removed 2 bases from V and 4 bases from J, with 14 bases in between. The germline gives CDR1 ENHRY, CDR2 SYGVKD. This CDR3 comprises 15 residues. In DNA, the CDR3 is TGTGCCATCAGTGAGGGGCGCGGGCAACTCTATGGCTACACCTTC. It yields the protein CAISEGRGQLYGYTF.

The rearrangement links TRBV6-5 to TRBJ1-2; 7 bases match TRBD1. The CDR3 consists of 15 residues. J lost 3 bases, V lost 6 bases, and 10 bases had no gene match. Germline V gene lookup returns CDR1 MNHEY and CDR2 SVGAGI. CDR3 DNA: TGTGCCAGCAGCCCCGACAGGGCGGGTGACTATGGCTACACCTTC. This translates into CASSPDRAGDYGYTF.

V is TRBV30 and J is TRBJ1-1; D gene ambiguous. The V end lost 7 bases, the J end lost 0 bases, and 12 bases lay between the germline ends. CDR1 GTSNPN and CDR2 SVGIG come from the germline V gene (reference sequence). This CDR3 comprises 13 residues. CDR3 coding DNA: TGTGCCTCTTCCCTAACAGTGAACACTGAAGCTTTCTTT. Translated: CASSLTVNTEAFF.

Comments on this clone: Sequence at one end of the junction differs from germline and may be a read error. The chain links TRBV7-7 to TRBJ2-5; 8 nucleotides align to TRBD1. This CDR3 comprises 15 residues. Germline-derived CDR1 and CDR2 are SSHAT and FNYEAQ (reference sequence). DNA for the CDR3: TGTGCTAGCAGCTCCGGACAGGGAACAACAGAGACCCAGTACTTC. It codes for CASSSGQGTTETQYF.

This chain connects TRBV6-5 to TRBJ1-2; D is ambiguous. The V and J ends lost 4 bases and 8 bases respectively, with 14 bases between them. This CDR3 spans 13 amino acids. Germline loops: CDR1 MNHEY, CDR2 SVGAGI. CDR3 residues: CASSSLYSLGYTF. The DNA of the CDR3 is TGTGCCAGCAGTTCCCTTTACAGTTTAGGCTACACCTTC.

In the case of this clone: This clone may be a read error of a much larger clone one base away. The same CDR3 also results from other DNA sequences found in this sample. V and J are TRBV5-6 and TRBJ1-1, with 8 positions matching TRBD1. Germline loops: CDR1 SGHDT, CDR2 YYEEEE. CDR3 length: 16 residues. The CDR3, as DNA: TGTGCCAGCAGCTTTTTCGGGACAGGTGGAAACACTGAAGCCTTCTTT. It translates to CASSFFGTGGNTEAFF.

The CDR3 region is CASSEGPTNGRIYEKLFF. As DNA, the CDR3 is TGTGCCAGCAGTGAAGGCCCAACCAATGGGAGAATTTATGAAAAACTGTTTTTT. This chain links TRBV2 with TRBJ1-4; no definite D call. V was cut by 1 base and J by 6 bases, with 21 bases left in between. CDR1 is SNHLY, CDR2 FYNNEI, per germline. This CDR3 has 18 amino acids.

A remark on this clone: A read error may produce the germline difference seen at one junction end. This chain uses TRBV6-5 with TRBJ1-5, with 8 bases identical to TRBD1. The CDR3 is 15 residues long. CDR1 is MNHEY, CDR2 SVGAGI, per germline. The CDR3, as DNA: TGTGCCAGCAGTTACTCGGGGACAGGCAATCAGCCTCAGCATTTT. It specifies CASSYSGTGNQPQHF.

This chain uses TRBV28 with TRBJ1-1; D is ambiguous. Germline V gene data show CDR1 as MDHEN and CDR2 as SYDVKM. V lost 3 bases, J lost 11 bases, and 10 bases lay in between. The CDR3 has 11 residues. CDR3 residues: CASSFSGDAFF. The DNA of the CDR3 is TGTGCCAGCAGTTTTAGCGGAGACGCTTTCTTT.

This chain joins TRBV27 and TRBJ2-7, with 7 nucleotides matching TRBD1. Per germline, CDR1 MNHEY and CDR2 SMNVEV (reference sequence). J lost 3 bases, V lost 5 bases, and 10 bases had no gene match. This CDR3 region has 15 residues. The CDR3 DNA reads TGTGCCAGCAGTCAACGGGACAGCACTATCTACGAGCAGTACTTC. As protein: CASSQRDSTIYEQYF.

The CDR3 protein is CASSPWNGGRPIGYTF. The CDR3 DNA is TGTGCCAGCAGCCCTTGGAACGGGGGGCGCCCGATTGGCTACACCTTC. The gene calls are TRBV4-2 and TRBJ1-2, with a possible D match to TRBD1 (6 bases). V was shortened by 4 bases and J by 7 bases, with 22 bases between the two germline ends. Germline V gives CDR1 LGHNA, CDR2 YNFKEQ. CDR3 length: 16 residues.

This clone was detected only a few times. This rearrangement joins TRBV30 to TRBJ1-5; 9 bases match TRBD1. CDR1 and CDR2 (germline): GTSNPN, SVGIG (reference sequence). J was trimmed by 1 base and V by 5 bases; bases with no gene match: 15. This CDR3 comprises 18 residues. Here the CDR3 DNA reads TGTGCCTGGGGGCGTACGGGACAGGGAAGGAGAAGCAATCAGCCCCAGCATTTT. This gives the protein CAWGRTGQGRRSNQPQHF.

This CDR3 reads CASSRTVSSGRATQETQYF. The CDR3 nucleotides read TGTGCCAGCAGCCGGACGGTATCTAGCGGGAGGGCCACCCAAGAGACCCAGTACTTC. The V call is TRBV13, the J call TRBJ2-5; 12 nucleotides match TRBD2. V was clipped by 5 bases and J by 1 base; unmatched bases: 14. This CDR3 is built from 19 residues. The germline gives CDR1 PRHDT, CDR2 FYEKMQ (reference sequence).

The chain has TRBV28 and TRBJ2-5; 9 bases align to TRBD2. Germline V CDR1 and CDR2: MDHEN, SYDVKM. The CDR3 runs 16 residues. With 2 bases clipped from V and 0 bases from J, the junction kept 4 bases outside the gene matches. CDR3 DNA: TGTGCCAGCAGTTTAATCCTAGCGGGGTACCAAGAGACCCAGTACTTC. Residues: CASSLILAGYQETQYF.

The CDR3 DNA reads as TGCGCCAGCAGCTTGCGCGAAACAGTTTCTAACTATGGCTACACCTTC. Translating it yields CASSLRETVSNYGYTF. This sequence joins TRBV5-1 and TRBJ1-2; D call uncertain. CDR1 is SGHRS and CDR2 is YFSETQ in the germline V gene. This CDR3 is 16 amino acids long. Trimming shortened V by 1 base and J by 0 bases, and 13 bases separated the two germline ends.

The chain carries TRBV29-1 and TRBJ2-3; D call uncertain. Germline CDR1 SQVTM, CDR2 ANQGSEA. The CDR3 totals 12 residues. Trimming cost V 8 bases and J 0 bases, with 9 bases left between them. The CDR3 DNA reads as TGCAGCTCAGGAAGAAGCACAGATACGCAGTATTTT. The encoded protein is CSSGRSTDTQYF.

V and J are TRBV13 and TRBJ2-3; 8 positions agree with TRBD2. V shed 5 bases and J 1 base; nucleotides not matched to a gene: 11. From germline, CDR1 is PRHDT and CDR2 FYEKMQ (reference sequence). The CDR3 is made up of 17 amino acids. CDR3 nucleotide sequence: TGTGCCAGCAGCCCCTCCCGGACTAGCCGCCGCACAGATACGCAGTATTTT. It is translated as CASSPSRTSRRTDTQYF.

V gene TRBV4-1 combines with J gene TRBJ1-5; 7 bases match TRBD1. V gave up 0 bases and J gave up 6 bases; unmatched junction bases: 11. Looked up from germline, CDR1 is MGHRA and CDR2 is YSYEKL. This CDR3 spans 17 amino acids. CDR3 coding DNA: TGCGCCAGCAGCCAAGATCCGGGGCAGGGGGTTTCTCAGCCCCAGCATTTT. Its translation: CASSQDPGQGVSQPQHF.

This clone was detected only once. The same CDR3 arises from other DNA sequences in this sample as well. The chain is built from TRBV7-2 and TRBJ1-3; tentatively, D is TRBD1 (6 bases). From germline, CDR1 is SGHTA and CDR2 FQGNSA. V was pared by 5 bases and J by 1 base, with 9 bases between. CDR3 size: 14 residues. The CDR3 is CASSPTGSGNTIYF. The CDR3 DNA reads as TGTGCCAGCAGCCCGACAGGTTCTGGAAACACCATATATTTT.

The gene calls are TRBV10-2 and TRBJ2-2; TRBD2 aligns across 12 bases. With V trimmed by 7 bases and J by 1 base, 10 bases remained unmatched. CDR3 length: 18 amino acids. Germline V gene sequence: CDR1 WSHSY, CDR2 SAAADI. CDR3 loop: CASKPSGRVRENTGELFF. CDR3 coding DNA: TGCGCCAGCAAGCCTAGCGGGAGGGTCAGGGAGAACACCGGGGAGCTGTTTTTT.

The chain uses TRBV7-6 and TRBJ1-3; D may be TRBD1 (6 bases). The V gene's germline CDR1 is SGHVS and CDR2 FNYEAQ. The CDR3 is made up of 15 amino acids. V was trimmed by 8 bases and J by 0 bases, leaving 14 bases between them. CDR3 amino acids: CASSGQGSSGNTIYF. The CDR3 region has the DNA TGTGCCAGCTCCGGCCAGGGGAGCTCTGGAAACACCATATATTTT.

The V and J genes are TRBV6-5 and TRBJ1-1, with D possibly being TRBD1 (5 bases). The CDR3 sequence is 14 residues long. CDR1 is MNHEY, CDR2 SVGAGI, per germline. V was shortened by 1 base and J by 5 bases, with 11 bases between the two germline ends. The DNA of the CDR3 is TGTGCCAGCAGTTACTACAGGCTGGATACTGAAGCTTTCTTT. Protein: CASSYYRLDTEAFF.

The chain combines TRBV4-1 with TRBJ2-3; 7 bases fit TRBD1. The trim removed 1 base at V and 5 bases at J, leaving 9 bases unmatched. This CDR3 comprises 16 residues. The V gene's germline CDR1 is MGHRA and CDR2 YSYEKL. Here the CDR3 DNA reads TGCGCCAGCAGCCAAGTCCTTCGGGCAGGGGGAGATACGCAGTATTTT. Translation: CASSQVLRAGGDTQYF.

This clone turned up a few times. This sequence joins TRBV28 and TRBJ1-1; 8 bases line up with TRBD1. Germline values: CDR1 MDHEN, CDR2 SYDVKM. The length of the CDR3 is 14 residues. The trim removed 6 bases at V and 0 bases at J, leaving 3 bases unmatched. The CDR3 DNA is TGTGCCAGCAGGGACAGGGCCATGAACACTGAAGCTTTCTTT. Translating it yields CASRDRAMNTEAFF. Full variable domain (rest looked up from reference TRBV28 and TRBJ1-1): DVKVTQSSRYLVKRTGEKVFLECVQDMDHENMFWYRQDPGLGLRLIYFSYDVKMKEKGDIPEGYSVSREKKERFSLILESASTNQTSMYLCASRDRAMNTEAFFGQGTRLTVV.